The 20 T cell receptor beta chains listed next were all sequenced from one sample in a study of blood T cell repertoires in COVID-19. Profiled with immunoSEQ multiplex PCR; TCRdb holds only in-frame clones, not every one. Of approximately 150,000 clones in the sample, over 70% are singletons; the top ten hold about 2%. The sequenced sample consisted of peripheral blood. The receptors derive from an older woman with acute or convalescent COVID-19.

In its sample, this clone was seen a few times. The chain uses TRBV30 and TRBJ2-3; 13 nucleotides agree with TRBD2. The V and J ends lost 3 bases and 4 bases, in that order; junction bases with no gene match: 10. From germline, CDR1 is GTSNPN and CDR2 SVGIG (reference sequence). This CDR3 has 17 amino acids. CDR3 residues: CAWRPLRTSGRPDTQYF. The CDR3 DNA sequence: TGTGCCTGGAGACCCCTTAGGACTAGCGGGAGACCAGATACGCAGTATTTT.

J is TRBJ2-1 and V is TRBV7-3; TRBD1 matches at 8 bases. The CDR3 has 12 residues. V gave up 6 bases and J gave up 9 bases; unmatched junction bases: 4. Germline V gives CDR1 SGHTA, CDR2 FQGTGA. CDR3 loop: CASSPTGVEQFF. In nucleotides, the CDR3 is TGTGCCAGCAGTCCGACAGGGGTTGAGCAGTTCTTC.

Comment on this clone: Other DNA sequences from this sample encode an identical CDR3 as well. This chain uses TRBV12-3 or TRBV12-4 with TRBJ1-2; a weak D match, TRBD1 (6 bases). This CDR3 contains 13 residues. Trimming pared 2 bases from V and 2 bases from J, leaving 6 bases between. The CDR3, as DNA: TGTGCCAGCAGTTTACAGGGGAACTATGGCTACACCTTC. Its translation: CASSLQGNYGYTF.

This clone turned up a few times. V and J are TRBV7-2 and TRBJ2-1; D gene uncertain. Germline loops: CDR1 SGHTA, CDR2 FQGNSA. The CDR3 sequence is 15 residues long. V lost 5 bases, J lost 0 bases, and 11 bases lay in between. Written as DNA, the CDR3 is TGTGCCAGCAGCCCCAGCGTCAGCTCCTACAATGAGCAGTTCTTC. It is translated as CASSPSVSSYNEQFF.

This clone occurred once. The chain combines TRBV6-5 with TRBJ1-6; 9 bases match TRBD1. The CDR3 extends over 14 amino acids. V lost 0 bases to trimming and J lost 12 bases; unmatched junction nucleotides: 3. Germline CDR1 is MNHEY and CDR2 is SVGAGI. The CDR3 region is CASSYSGGQGPLHF. The CDR3 coding sequence is TGTGCCAGCAGTTACTCGGGGGGACAGGGACCCCTCCACTTT.

DNA of the CDR3: TGTGCCAGGACAGGGCCTGGAAACACCATATATTTT. Residues: CARTGPGNTIYF. V and J are TRBV9 and TRBJ1-3; TRBD1 agrees at 7 bases. With 8 bases clipped from V and 2 bases from J, the junction kept 1 base outside the gene matches. The CDR3 spans 12 residues. Germline V lookup: CDR1 SGDLS, CDR2 YYNGEE.

The rearrangement links TRBV5-1 to TRBJ2-1; 10 bases line up with TRBD2. CDR3 size: 13 residues. The J segment lost 11 bases and the V segment lost 4 bases, leaving 6 bases of the junction unmatched. CDR1 and CDR2 from the germline V gene are SGHRS and YFSETQ. The CDR3 DNA sequence: TGCGCCAGCAGCACCGGGACTAGCGTTAAGCAGTTCTTC. Translated: CASSTGTSVKQFF.

The CDR3 nucleotides read TGTGCCAGCAGTTTTCACGGGAGGTCAAGCGTCCTGACTTTC. This gives the protein CASSFHGRSSVLTF. The V gene is TRBV28, the J gene TRBJ2-6; 7 nucleotides align to TRBD2. The CDR3 extends over 14 amino acids. With 3 bases clipped from V and 12 bases from J, the junction kept 8 bases outside the gene matches. Germline lookup yields CDR1 MDHEN and CDR2 SYDVKM.

A few counts support this clone. The V call is TRBV6-5, the J call TRBJ2-7; the match to TRBD1 covers 8 bases. V trimming: 6 bases; J trimming: 3 bases; junction bases outside the gene matches: 10. The CDR3 is made up of 15 amino acids. Germline values: CDR1 MNHEY, CDR2 SVGAGI. The DNA for the CDR3 is TGTGCCAGCAGAGGGCAGGGGGCAACGTACTACGAGCAGTACTTC. It codes for CASRGQGATYYEQYF.

In the case of this clone: One junction end disagrees with the germline gene, perhaps due to a read error. This chain links TRBV5-1 with TRBJ1-1; tentatively, D is TRBD1 (5 bases). From germline, CDR1 is SGHRS and CDR2 YFSETQ. There are 16 residues in the CDR3. In nucleotides, the CDR3 is TGCGCCGGCAGCTTGGGTCGCAGGGTAGCACCCACTGAAGCTTTCTTT. This translates into CAGSLGRRVAPTEAFF.

This clone was seen only a few times. The chain joins TRBV19 to TRBJ2-3; D is unresolved. This CDR3 spans 14 amino acids. The ends were cut back, 5 bases at V and 0 bases at J, with 9 bases in the middle. The germline gives CDR1 LNHDA, CDR2 SQIVND (reference sequence). The CDR3 reads CASSPELSTDTQYF. The DNA for the CDR3 is TGTGCCAGTAGTCCCGAACTTAGCACAGATACGCAGTATTTT.

CDR3 residues: CASSQDSGPSYNEQFF. The CDR3 coding sequence is TGCGCCAGCAGCCAAGATAGCGGACCCTCCTACAATGAGCAGTTCTTC. The chain links TRBV4-1 to TRBJ2-1; D perhaps matches TRBD2 (6 bases). CDR1 and CDR2 (germline): MGHRA, YSYEKL. Trimming removed 0 bases from V and 0 bases from J, with 9 bases in between. This CDR3 is built from 16 residues.

J is TRBJ2-7 and V is TRBV3-1 (or the pseudogene TRBV3-2); D might be TRBD2 (5 bases). Trimming left V 0 bases short and J 3 bases short, with 9 bases between. There are 14 residues in the CDR3. Germline-derived CDR1 and CDR2 are LGHDT and YNNKEL (reference sequence). CDR3 coding DNA: TGTGCCAGCAGCCAAGAGGCGCGGGTCTACGAGCAGTACTTC. Amino acid sequence: CASSQEARVYEQYF.

V is TRBV5-1 and J is TRBJ2-7; possibly TRBD1 for D (5 bases). The CDR3 is 16 residues long. The germline CDR1 and CDR2 sequences are SGHRS and YFSETQ. Trimming shortened V by 1 base and J by 4 bases, and 18 bases separated the two germline ends. In nucleotides, the CDR3 is TGCGCCAGCAGCTTGAGTTCGGCCCCCAGGGTGTACGAGCAGTACTTC. It specifies CASSLSSAPRVYEQYF.

J is TRBJ2-7 and V is TRBV19; TRBD1 agrees at 10 bases. Germline V gives CDR1 LNHDA, CDR2 SQIVND (reference sequence). J lost 2 bases, V lost 5 bases, and 3 bases had no gene match. The CDR3 spans 14 residues. CDR3 coding DNA: TGTGCCAGTAGTGACGGACAGGGGGCCTACGAGCAGTACTTC. It encodes CASSDGQGAYEQYF.

This clone has only one observation. The genes are TRBV7-2 and TRBJ2-7, with 7 nucleotides matching TRBD1. The CDR3 totals 15 residues. Germline V lookup: CDR1 SGHTA, CDR2 FQGNSA. J gave up 4 bases and V 7 bases, and 13 bases lay outside the gene matches. CDR3: CASTLGGQQIYEQYF. The CDR3 DNA reads as TGTGCCAGCACCCTTGGGGGACAGCAGATTTACGAGCAGTACTTC. Based on the CDR3 plus reference TRBV7-2 and TRBJ2-7, the full variable domain is GAGVSQSPSNKVTEKGKDVELRCDPISGHTALYWYRQSLGQGLEFLIYFQGNSAPDKSGLPSDRFSAERTGGSVSTLTIQRTQQEDSAVYLCASTLGGQQIYEQYFGPGTRLTVT.

The V call is TRBV12-5, the J call TRBJ2-3; possibly TRBD1 for D (6 bases). The CDR3 covers 12 residues. Trimming shortened V by 6 bases and J by 7 bases, and 11 bases separated the two germline ends. Germline CDR1 and CDR2: LGHNT and FRNRAP. DNA of the CDR3: TGTGCTAGTGGACAGGGAGCGAATACGCAGTATTTT. Residues: CASGQGANTQYF.

This chain connects TRBV6-5 to TRBJ1-1; no firm D call. This CDR3 contains 14 residues. The V end lost 3 bases, the J end lost 2 bases, and 10 bases lay between the germline ends. Germline V gene lookup returns CDR1 MNHEY and CDR2 SVGAGI. CDR3 sequence: CASSYRHSNTEAFF. DNA for the CDR3: TGTGCCAGCAGTTATCGACACAGCAACACTGAAGCTTTCTTT.

V gene TRBV6-5 combines with J gene TRBJ2-3; possible D gene TRBD1, 6 bases. Trimming took off 2 bases at V and 6 bases at J, with 12 bases between the two ends. Germline V CDR1 and CDR2: MNHEY, SVGAGI. The CDR3 covers 14 residues. The CDR3 coding sequence is TGTGCCAGCAGTTACGGGCAGGGGTTGGATACGCAGTATTTT. This codes for CASSYGQGLDTQYF.

The chain uses TRBV27 and TRBJ2-1, with D maybe TRBD1 (6 bases). Trimming left V 4 bases short and J 5 bases short, with 9 bases between. The CDR3 runs to 13 residues. Germline V gene lookup returns CDR1 MNHEY and CDR2 SMNVEV (reference sequence). This chain's CDR3 is CASSSGTNNEQFF. Here the CDR3 DNA reads TGTGCCAGCAGTTCGGGGACAAACAATGAGCAGTTCTTC.